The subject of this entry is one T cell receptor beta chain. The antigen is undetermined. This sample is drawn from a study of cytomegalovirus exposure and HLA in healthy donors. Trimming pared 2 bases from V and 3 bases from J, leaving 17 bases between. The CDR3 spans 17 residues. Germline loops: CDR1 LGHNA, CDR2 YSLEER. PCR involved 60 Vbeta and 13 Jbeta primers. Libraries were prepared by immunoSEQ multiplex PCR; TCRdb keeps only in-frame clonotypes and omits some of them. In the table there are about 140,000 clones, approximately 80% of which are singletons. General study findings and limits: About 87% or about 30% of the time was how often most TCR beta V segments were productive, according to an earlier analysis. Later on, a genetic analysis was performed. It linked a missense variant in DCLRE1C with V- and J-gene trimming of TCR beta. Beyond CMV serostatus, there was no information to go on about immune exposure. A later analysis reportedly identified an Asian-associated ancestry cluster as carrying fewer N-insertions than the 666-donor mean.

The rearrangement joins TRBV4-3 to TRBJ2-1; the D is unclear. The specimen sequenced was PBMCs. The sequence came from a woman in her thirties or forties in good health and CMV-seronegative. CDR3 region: CASSQIFYRVVYNEQFF. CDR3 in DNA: TGCGCCAGCAGCCAAATTTTCTACCGAGTGGTCTACAATGAGCAGTTCTTC.